This TCR beta chain was captured by sequencing in a study of stem cell transplantation in POMP-related autoinflammatory disease. Study in general: Before transplant, CD4+ T cells skewed naive and CD8+ proportions were low. Study-wide findings and caveats: Unique TRB V-J gene pairings were limited in number in patients with PRAID.

Comments on this clone: Its antigen remains unknown.

Assay used: immunoSEQ multiplex PCR; TCRdb lists only in-frame clones, some missing. The table lists about 32,000 clones, about 86% of them singletons. The germline V gene encodes CDR1 MNHNS and CDR2 SASEGT. This CDR3 is built from 16 residues. With 0 bases clipped from V and 5 bases from J, the junction kept 7 bases outside the gene matches. This sequence was found in a human donor with POMP-related autoinflammation and immune dysregulation (PRAID). The chain uses TRBV6-1 and TRBJ1-5; the match to TRBD1 covers 7 bases. This sample comprised CD4+ T cells from PBMCs, obtained before stem cell transplantation. This CDR3 is CASSEALRTGYQPQHF. Here the CDR3 DNA reads TGTGCCAGCAGTGAAGCGCTTCGGACAGGTTATCAGCCCCAGCATTTT.